This T cell receptor (beta chain) was sequenced during a study of shared clonotypes between healthy human individuals. Germline values: CDR1 SGDLS, CDR2 YYNGEE. This CDR3 is built from 15 residues. Trimming stripped 4 bases from V and 2 bases from J, with 13 bases between. Produced via immunoSEQ multiplex PCR; TCRdb's table is partial and in-frame only. The table records millions of clones, over 85% of them present only once. The donors were all Caucasian adults (living in Nashville, Tennessee). This clone was counted a single time. Sequencing input: naive CD4+ T cells sorted from blood. Subset noted: CD45RA+ positively selected. This sequence joins TRBV9 and TRBJ1-3; D remains unclear. This clonotype originated in a young man in good health. The CDR3 sequence: CASSPRQGTGNTIYF. DNA for the CDR3: TGTGCCAGCAGCCCCCGGCAAGGGACTGGAAACACCATATATTTT.